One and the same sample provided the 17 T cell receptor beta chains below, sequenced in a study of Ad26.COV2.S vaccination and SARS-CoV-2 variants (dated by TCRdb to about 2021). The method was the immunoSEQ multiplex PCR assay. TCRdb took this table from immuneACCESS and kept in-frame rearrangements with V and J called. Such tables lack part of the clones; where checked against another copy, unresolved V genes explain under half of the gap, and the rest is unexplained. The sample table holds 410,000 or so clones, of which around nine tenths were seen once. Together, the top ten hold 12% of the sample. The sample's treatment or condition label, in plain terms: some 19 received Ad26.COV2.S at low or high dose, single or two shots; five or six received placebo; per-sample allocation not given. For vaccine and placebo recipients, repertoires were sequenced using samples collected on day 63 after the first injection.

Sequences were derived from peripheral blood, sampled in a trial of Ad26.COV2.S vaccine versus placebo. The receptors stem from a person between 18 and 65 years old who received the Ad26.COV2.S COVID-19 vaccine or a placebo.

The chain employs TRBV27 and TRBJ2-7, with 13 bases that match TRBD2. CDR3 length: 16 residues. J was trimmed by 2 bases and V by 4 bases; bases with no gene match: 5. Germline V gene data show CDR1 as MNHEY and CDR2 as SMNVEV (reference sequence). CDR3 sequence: CASSSGLAGKTYEQYF. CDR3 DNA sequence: TGTGCCAGCAGTTCGGGACTAGCGGGGAAAACCTACGAGCAGTACTTC.

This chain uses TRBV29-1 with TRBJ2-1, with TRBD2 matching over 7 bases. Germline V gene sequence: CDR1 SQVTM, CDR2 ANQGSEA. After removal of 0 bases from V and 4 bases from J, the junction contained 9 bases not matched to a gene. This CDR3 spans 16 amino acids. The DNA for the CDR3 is TGCAGCGTTGAAGATCGAGGGAGGGCCTCATACAATGAGCAGTTCTTC. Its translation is CSVEDRGRASYNEQFF.

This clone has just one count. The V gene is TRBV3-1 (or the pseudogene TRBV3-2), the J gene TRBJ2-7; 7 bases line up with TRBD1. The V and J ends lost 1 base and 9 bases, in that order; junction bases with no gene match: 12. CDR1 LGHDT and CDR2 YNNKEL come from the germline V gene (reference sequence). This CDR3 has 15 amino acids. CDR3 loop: CASSQGGTAPSAQYF. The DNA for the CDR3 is TGTGCCAGCAGCCAAGGGGGGACAGCCCCCTCGGCGCAGTACTTC.

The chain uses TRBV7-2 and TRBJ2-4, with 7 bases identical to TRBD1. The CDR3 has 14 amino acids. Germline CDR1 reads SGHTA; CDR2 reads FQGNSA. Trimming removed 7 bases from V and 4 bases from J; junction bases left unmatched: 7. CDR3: CASTFETGKNIQYF. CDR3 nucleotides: TGTGCCAGCACCTTCGAGACAGGGAAAAACATTCAGTACTTC.

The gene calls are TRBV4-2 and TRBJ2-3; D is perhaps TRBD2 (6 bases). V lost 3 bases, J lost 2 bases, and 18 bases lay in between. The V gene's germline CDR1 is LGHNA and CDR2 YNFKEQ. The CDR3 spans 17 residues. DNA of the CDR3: TGTGCCAGCAGCCAGGAGACTGGGAGGCCAAACACAGATACGCAGTATTTT. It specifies CASSQETGRPNTDTQYF.

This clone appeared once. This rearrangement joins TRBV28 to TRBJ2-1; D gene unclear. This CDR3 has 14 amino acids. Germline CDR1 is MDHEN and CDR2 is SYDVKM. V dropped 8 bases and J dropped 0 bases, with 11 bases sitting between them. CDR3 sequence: CASGVLSSYNEQFF. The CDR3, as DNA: TGTGCCAGCGGAGTTCTGAGCTCCTACAATGAGCAGTTCTTC.

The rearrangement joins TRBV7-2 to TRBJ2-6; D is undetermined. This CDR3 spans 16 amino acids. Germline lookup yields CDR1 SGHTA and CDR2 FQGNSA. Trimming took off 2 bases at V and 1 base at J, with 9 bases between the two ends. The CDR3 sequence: CASSLISGSGANVLTF. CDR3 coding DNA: TGTGCCAGCAGCTTAATTTCAGGATCTGGGGCCAACGTCCTGACTTTC.

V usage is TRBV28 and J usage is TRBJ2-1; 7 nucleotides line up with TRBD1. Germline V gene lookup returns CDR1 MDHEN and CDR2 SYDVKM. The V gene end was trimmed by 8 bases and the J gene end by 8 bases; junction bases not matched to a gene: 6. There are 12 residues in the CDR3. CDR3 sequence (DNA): TGTGCCAGCCAAAGTACAGGGGATGAGCAGTTCTTC. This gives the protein CASQSTGDEQFF.

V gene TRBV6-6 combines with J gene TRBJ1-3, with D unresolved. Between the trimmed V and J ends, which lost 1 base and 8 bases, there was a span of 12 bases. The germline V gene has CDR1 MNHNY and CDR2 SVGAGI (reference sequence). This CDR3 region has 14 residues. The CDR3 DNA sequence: TGTGCCAGCAGTTACTTGGACTCGGGGTACACCATATATTTT. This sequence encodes CASSYLDSGYTIYF.

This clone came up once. CDR3 in amino acids: CATSETGDTEAFF. The CDR3 DNA follows: TGTGCCACCTCAGAGACAGGGGACACTGAAGCTTTCTTT. The chain recombines TRBV2 with TRBJ1-1; 8 nucleotides agree with TRBD1. Germline V lookup: CDR1 SNHLY, CDR2 FYNNEI. V dropped 10 bases and J dropped 3; count of bases not matched to a gene: 7. This CDR3 region has 13 residues.

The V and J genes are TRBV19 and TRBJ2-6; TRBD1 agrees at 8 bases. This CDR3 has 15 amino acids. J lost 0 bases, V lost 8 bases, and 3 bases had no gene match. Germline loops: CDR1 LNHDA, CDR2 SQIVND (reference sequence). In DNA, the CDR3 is TGTGCCAGTGGACAGGGTAGCTCTGGGGCCAACGTCCTGACTTTC. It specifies CASGQGSSGANVLTF.

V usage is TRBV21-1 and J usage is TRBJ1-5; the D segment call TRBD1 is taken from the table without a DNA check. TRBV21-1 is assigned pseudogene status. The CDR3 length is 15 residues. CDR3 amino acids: CASSKARSRVQPQHF. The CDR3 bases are TGTGCCAGCAGCAAAGCGCGGTCCAGGGTTCAGCCCCAGCATTTT.

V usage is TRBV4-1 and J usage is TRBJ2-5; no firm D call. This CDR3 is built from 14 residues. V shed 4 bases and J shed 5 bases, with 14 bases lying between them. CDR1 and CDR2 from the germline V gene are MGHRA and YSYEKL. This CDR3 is CASSPYVEVETQYF. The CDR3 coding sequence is TGCGCCAGCAGCCCCTACGTGGAAGTGGAGACCCAGTACTTC.

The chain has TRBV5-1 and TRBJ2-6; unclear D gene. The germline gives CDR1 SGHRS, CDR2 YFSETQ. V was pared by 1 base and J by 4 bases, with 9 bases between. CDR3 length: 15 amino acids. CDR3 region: CASSLSLPGANVLTF. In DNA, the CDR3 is TGCGCCAGCAGCTTGAGTCTTCCCGGGGCCAACGTCCTGACTTTC. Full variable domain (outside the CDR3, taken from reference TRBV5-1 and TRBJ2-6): KAGVTQTPRYLIKTRGQQVTLSCSPISGHRSVSWYQQTPGQGLQFLFEYFSETQRNKGNFPGRFSGRQFSNSRSEMNVSTLELGDSALYLCASSLSLPGANVLTFGAGSRLTVL.

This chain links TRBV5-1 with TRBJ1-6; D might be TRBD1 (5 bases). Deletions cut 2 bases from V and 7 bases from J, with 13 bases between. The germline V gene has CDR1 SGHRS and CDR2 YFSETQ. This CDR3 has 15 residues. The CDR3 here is CASSLDGGRNSPLHF. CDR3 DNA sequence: TGCGCCAGCAGCTTAGATGGGGGACGAAATTCACCCCTCCACTTT.

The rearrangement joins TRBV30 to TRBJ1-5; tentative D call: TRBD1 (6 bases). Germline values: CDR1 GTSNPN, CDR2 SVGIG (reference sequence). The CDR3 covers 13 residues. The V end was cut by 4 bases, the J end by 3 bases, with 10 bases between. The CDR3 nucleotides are TGTGCCTGGACTACAGGGAACAATCAGCCCCAGCATTTT. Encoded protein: CAWTTGNNQPQHF.

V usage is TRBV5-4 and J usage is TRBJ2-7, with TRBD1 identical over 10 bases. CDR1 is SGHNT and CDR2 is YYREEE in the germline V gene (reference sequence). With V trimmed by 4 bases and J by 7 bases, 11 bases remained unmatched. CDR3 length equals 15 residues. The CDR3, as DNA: TGTGCCAGCAGCGACTGGACAGGGGGTATGGGGGAGCAGTACTTC. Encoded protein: CASSDWTGGMGEQYF.